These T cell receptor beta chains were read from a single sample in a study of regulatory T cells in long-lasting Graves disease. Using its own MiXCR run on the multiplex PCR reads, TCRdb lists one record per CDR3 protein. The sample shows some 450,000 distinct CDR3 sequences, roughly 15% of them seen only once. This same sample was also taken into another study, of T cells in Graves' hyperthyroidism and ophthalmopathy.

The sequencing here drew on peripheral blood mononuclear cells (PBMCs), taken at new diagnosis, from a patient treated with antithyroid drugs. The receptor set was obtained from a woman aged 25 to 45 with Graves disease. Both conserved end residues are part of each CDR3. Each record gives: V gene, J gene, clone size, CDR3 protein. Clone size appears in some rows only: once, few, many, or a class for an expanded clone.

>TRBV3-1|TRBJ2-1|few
CASSQEALGLAAHNEQFF
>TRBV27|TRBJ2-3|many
CASSSRMGLAGVTHADTQYF
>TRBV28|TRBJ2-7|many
CATSQVTGEQYF
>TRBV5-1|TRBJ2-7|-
CASSPGGLSGKGTYEQYF
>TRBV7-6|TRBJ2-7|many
CASSPILSRDRKIRLDGYEQYF
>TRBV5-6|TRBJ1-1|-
CASNARDTEAFF
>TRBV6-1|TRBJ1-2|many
CASSPLADRSYGYTF
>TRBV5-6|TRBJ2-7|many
CASGDAGILYEQYF
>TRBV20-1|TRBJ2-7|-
CSARDRLVGLAGDEQYF
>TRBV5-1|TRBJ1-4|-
CASRPVVTNEKLFF
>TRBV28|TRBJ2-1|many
CASSLRTGSDRKNNEQFF
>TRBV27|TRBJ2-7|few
CASSYAPDFSYEQYF
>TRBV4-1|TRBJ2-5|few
CASRRPGQRQETQYF
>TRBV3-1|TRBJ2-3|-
CASSQDLNVGAQYF
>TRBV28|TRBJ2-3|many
CASSFIWTRTDTQYF
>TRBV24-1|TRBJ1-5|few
CATSVAGVHDQPQHF
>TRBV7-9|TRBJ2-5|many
CASTHGGGRQETQYF
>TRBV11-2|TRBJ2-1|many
CASSPPGQTYNEQFF
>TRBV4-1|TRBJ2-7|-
CASSQGEGGEQYF
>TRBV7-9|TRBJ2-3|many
CASRTGWGRTDTQYF
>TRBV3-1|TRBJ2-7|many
CASSLLAGGPKAGQYF
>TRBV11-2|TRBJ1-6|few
CASRNRRSSYNSPLHF
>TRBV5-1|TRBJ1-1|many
CASSNRDRGTEAFF
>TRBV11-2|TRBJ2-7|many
CASSPDRVHEQYF
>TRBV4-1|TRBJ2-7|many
CASSQAGDSYEQYF
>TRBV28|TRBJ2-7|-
CASSPWLADYEQYF
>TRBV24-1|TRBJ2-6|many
CATADSRSSGANVLTF
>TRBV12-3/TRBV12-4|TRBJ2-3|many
CASSSHLAASSQYF
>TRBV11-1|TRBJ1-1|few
CASSYRTGRAFF
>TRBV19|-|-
CASRRTVAAETQYF
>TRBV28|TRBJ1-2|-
CATRGGGGGYTF
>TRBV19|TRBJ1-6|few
CASSIELGASPSPLHF
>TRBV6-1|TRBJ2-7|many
CASSATRTRSGQYF
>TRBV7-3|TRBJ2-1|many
CASSLGPYDGNEQFF
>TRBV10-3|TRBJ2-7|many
CAISDSGQAVEQYF
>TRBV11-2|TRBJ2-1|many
CASSSSGNRYEQFF
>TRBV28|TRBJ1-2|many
CASSFDYGYTF
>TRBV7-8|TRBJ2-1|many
CASSLVGKGAYNEQFF
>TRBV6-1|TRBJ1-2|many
CASRTGQGANYGYTF